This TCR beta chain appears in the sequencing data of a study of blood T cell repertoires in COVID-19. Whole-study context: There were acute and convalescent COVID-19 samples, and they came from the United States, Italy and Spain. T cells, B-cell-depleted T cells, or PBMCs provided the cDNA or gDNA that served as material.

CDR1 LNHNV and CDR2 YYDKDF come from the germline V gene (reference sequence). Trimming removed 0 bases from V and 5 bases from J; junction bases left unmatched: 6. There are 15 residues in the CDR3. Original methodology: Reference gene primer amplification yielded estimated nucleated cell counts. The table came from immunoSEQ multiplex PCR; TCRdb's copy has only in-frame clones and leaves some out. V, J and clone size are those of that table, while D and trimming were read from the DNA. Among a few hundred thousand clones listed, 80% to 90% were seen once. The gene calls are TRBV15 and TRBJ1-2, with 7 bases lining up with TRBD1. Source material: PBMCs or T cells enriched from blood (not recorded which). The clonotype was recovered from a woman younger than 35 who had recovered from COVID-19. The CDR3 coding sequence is TGTGCCACCAGCAGAGATCTGACAGGGATATATGGCTACACCTTC. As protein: CATSRDLTGIYGYTF.